This T cell receptor (beta chain) was sequenced in a study of blood T cell repertoires in COVID-19. Repertoires were generated with immunoSEQ multiplex PCR, while TCRdb's copy carries only in-frame clones and drops some. The table records around 25,000 clones, 75% to 90% of them present only once. CDR1 is SGHTA and CDR2 is FQGNSA in the germline V gene. V lost 5 bases and J lost 4, with 11 bases in between. CDR3 length: 13 amino acids. The V and J genes are TRBV7-2 and TRBJ1-1, with a tentative D call TRBD1 (5 bases). This clonotype originated in a human donor with active COVID-19. The donor label of this sample is uncertain. Sequenced material: peripheral blood. Written as DNA, the CDR3 is TGTGCCAGCAGCCAGCGCGGGGGCACTGAAGCTTTCTTT. Translating it yields CASSQRGGTEAFF.